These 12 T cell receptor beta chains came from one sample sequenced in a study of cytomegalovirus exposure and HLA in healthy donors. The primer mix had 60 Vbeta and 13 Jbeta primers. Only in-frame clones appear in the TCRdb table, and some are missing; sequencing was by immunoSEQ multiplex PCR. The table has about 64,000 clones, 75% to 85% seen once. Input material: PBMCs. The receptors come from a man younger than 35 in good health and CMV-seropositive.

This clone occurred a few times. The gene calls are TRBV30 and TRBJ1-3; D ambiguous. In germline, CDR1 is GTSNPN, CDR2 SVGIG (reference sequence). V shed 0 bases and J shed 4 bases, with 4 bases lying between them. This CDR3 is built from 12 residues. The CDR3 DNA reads TGTGCCTGGAGTGTACAGGGAAACACCATATATTTT. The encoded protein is CAWSVQGNTIYF.

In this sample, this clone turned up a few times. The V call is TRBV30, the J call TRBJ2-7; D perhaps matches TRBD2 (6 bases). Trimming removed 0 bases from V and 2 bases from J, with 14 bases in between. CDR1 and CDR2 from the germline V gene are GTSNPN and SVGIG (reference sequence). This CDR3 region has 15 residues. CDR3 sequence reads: CAWSVSGTSTYEQYF. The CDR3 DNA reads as TGTGCCTGGAGTGTATCCGGGACTTCTACCTACGAGCAGTACTTC.

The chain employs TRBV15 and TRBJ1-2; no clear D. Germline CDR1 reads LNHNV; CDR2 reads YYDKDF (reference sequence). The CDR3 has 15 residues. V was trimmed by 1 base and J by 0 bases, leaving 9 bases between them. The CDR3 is CATSRVIGANYGYTF. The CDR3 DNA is TGTGCCACCAGCAGAGTAATCGGGGCTAACTATGGCTACACCTTC.

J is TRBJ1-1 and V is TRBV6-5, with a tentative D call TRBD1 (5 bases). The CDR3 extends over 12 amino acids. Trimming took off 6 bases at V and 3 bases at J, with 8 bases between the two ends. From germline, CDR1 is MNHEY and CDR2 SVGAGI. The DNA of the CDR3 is TGTGCCAGCAGCGACAGTTACACTGAAGCTTTCTTT. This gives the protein CASSDSYTEAFF.

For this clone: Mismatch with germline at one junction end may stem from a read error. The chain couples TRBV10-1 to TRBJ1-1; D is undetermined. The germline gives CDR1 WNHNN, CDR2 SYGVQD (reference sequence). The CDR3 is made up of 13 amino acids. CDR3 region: CASSESTVGSAVF. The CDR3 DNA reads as TGCGCCAGCAGTGAATCAACCGTCGGGAGCGCGGTCTTT.

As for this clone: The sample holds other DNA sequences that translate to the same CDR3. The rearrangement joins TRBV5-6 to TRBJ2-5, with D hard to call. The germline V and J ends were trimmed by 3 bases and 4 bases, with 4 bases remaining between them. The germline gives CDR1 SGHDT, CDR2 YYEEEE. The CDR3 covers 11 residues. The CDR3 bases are TGTGCCAGCAGCTCCTCAGAGACCCAGTACTTC. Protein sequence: CASSSSETQYF.

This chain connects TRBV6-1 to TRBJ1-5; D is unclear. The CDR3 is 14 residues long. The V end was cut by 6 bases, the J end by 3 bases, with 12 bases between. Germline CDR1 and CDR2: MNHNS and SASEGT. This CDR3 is CASRPFSPNQPQHF. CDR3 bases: TGTGCCAGCAGACCCTTTAGTCCCAATCAGCCCCAGCATTTT.

This CDR3 reads CASSNGGGVTEAFF. CDR3 bases: TGTGCCAGTAGTAACGGGGGGGGAGTCACTGAAGCTTTCTTT. The rearrangement links TRBV19 to TRBJ1-1; weak D call: TRBD1 (5 bases). The germline gives CDR1 LNHDA, CDR2 SQIVND (reference sequence). CDR3 length equals 14 residues. V shed 4 bases and J shed 4 bases, with 13 bases lying between them.

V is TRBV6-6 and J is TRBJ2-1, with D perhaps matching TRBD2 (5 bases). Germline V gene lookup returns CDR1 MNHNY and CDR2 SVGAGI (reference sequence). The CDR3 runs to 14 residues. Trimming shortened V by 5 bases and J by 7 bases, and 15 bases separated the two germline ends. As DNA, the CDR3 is TGTGCCAGCAGTAACGGGGATTGGGAGAATGAGCAGTTCTTC. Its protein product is CASSNGDWENEQFF.

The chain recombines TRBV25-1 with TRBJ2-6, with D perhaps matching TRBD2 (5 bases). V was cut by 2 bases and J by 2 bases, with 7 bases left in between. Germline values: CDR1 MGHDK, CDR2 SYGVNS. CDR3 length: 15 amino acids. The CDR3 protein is CASSEPGTGANVLTF. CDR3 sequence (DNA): TGTGCCAGCAGTGAACCGGGAACTGGGGCCAACGTCCTGACTTTC.

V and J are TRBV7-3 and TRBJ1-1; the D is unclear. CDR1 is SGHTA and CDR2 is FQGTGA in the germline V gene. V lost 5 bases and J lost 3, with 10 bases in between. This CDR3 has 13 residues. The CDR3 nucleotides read TGTGCCAGCAGCCTTAGTTCGGACACTGAAGCTTTCTTT. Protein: CASSLSSDTEAFF.

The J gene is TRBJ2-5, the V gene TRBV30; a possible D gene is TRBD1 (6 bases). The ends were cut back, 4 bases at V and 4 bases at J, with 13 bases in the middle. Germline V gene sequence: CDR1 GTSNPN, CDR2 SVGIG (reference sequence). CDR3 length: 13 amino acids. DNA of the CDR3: TGTGCCTGGACTCACACAGGGCCAGAGACCCAGTACTTC. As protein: CAWTHTGPETQYF.